These 30 T cell receptor beta chains originate from one sample sequenced in a study of cytomegalovirus exposure and HLA in healthy donors. PCR amplification relied on 60 Vbeta primers (plus 13 Jbeta primers). Libraries were prepared by immunoSEQ multiplex PCR; TCRdb keeps only in-frame clonotypes and omits some of them. This table holds tens of thousands of clones, 70% to 80% found once. The sequenced sample consisted of PBMCs. The receptors were gathered from a woman aged 45-60 years in good health and CMV-seropositive.

The rearrangement links TRBV10-2 to TRBJ2-3; unclear D gene. Germline V gene lookup returns CDR1 WSHSY and CDR2 SAAADI. V lost 3 bases, J lost 6 bases, and 13 bases lay in between. This CDR3 region has 14 residues. CDR3 protein: CASSEIVPVDTQYF. As DNA, the CDR3 is TGCGCCAGCAGTGAAATAGTTCCGGTTGATACGCAGTATTTT.

The rearrangement uses TRBV9 and TRBJ2-3; 11 bases agree with TRBD1. The ends lost 3 bases at V and 7 bases at J; junction bases unmatched: 13. This CDR3 is built from 17 residues. Per the germline V gene, CDR1 is SGDLS and CDR2 is YYNGEE. CDR3 protein: CASSGPGTGGSFNTQYF. DNA for the CDR3: TGTGCCAGCAGCGGACCCGGGACAGGGGGTTCTTTTAATACGCAGTATTTT.

This clone was observed a few times. The chain carries TRBV30 and TRBJ2-7, with 8 bases aligning to TRBD1. Germline V gene lookup returns CDR1 GTSNPN and CDR2 SVGIG (reference sequence). J gave up 5 bases and V 3 bases, and 9 bases lay outside the gene matches. The CDR3 covers 14 residues. CDR3 sequence (DNA): TGTGCCTGGAGAGATACAGGGGGATCTCACGAGCAGTACTTC. The encoded protein is CAWRDTGGSHEQYF.

A few counts support this clone. CDR3 sequence (DNA): TGCGCCAGCAGCCCCACTAGTGTGAGCAATGAGCAGTTCTTC. Translation: CASSPTSVSNEQFF. The gene calls are TRBV5-1 and TRBJ2-1; TRBD2 might be the D (5 bases). The CDR3 length is 14 residues. Germline-derived CDR1 and CDR2 are SGHRS and YFSETQ. V was shortened by 4 bases and J by 6 bases, with 14 bases between the two germline ends.

CDR3 coding DNA: TGTGCCAGCAGCTCCCGAAGGGCGGGGCCATTAACTGATACGCAGTATTTT. This encodes CASSSRRAGPLTDTQYF. This chain uses TRBV13 with TRBJ2-3, with D possibly TRBD2 on 6 matching bases. CDR1 PRHDT and CDR2 FYEKMQ come from the germline V gene (reference sequence). Trimming left V 4 bases short and J 6 bases short, with 23 bases between. The CDR3 has 17 residues. Supplemented by reference TRBV13 and TRBJ2-3, the full variable domain reads AAGVIQSPRHLIKEKRETATLKCYPIPRHDTVYWYQQGPGQDPQFLISFYEKMQSDKGSIPDRFSAQQFSDYHSELNMSSLELGDSALYFCASSSRRAGPLTDTQYFGPGTRLTVL.

The chain carries TRBV27 and TRBJ2-7, with 10 bases fitting TRBD1. This CDR3 contains 15 residues. V gave up 1 base and J gave up 5 bases; unmatched junction bases: 5. CDR1 and CDR2 from the germline V gene are MNHEY and SMNVEV (reference sequence). The CDR3 DNA follows: TGTGCCAGCAGTTTATACGACAGGGGGCGCGACGAGCAGTACTTC. This sequence encodes CASSLYDRGRDEQYF.

This clone has just a few counts. The chain has TRBV27 and TRBJ2-7; possible D gene TRBD2, 5 bases. The germline gives CDR1 MNHEY, CDR2 SMNVEV (reference sequence). The CDR3 is made up of 14 amino acids. V lost 2 bases, J lost 7 bases, and 15 bases lay in between. For the CDR3, the DNA is TGTGCCAGCAGTTTACTGAGTGGACCGGGGGAGCAGTACTTC. Translation: CASSLLSGPGEQYF.

The V and J genes are TRBV4-3 and TRBJ2-7; possibly TRBD2 for D (6 bases). This CDR3 is built from 15 residues. V dropped 0 bases and J dropped 5 bases, with 14 bases sitting between them. The germline V gene has CDR1 LGHNA and CDR2 YSLEER. The CDR3 reads CASSQDRGGGDEQYF. DNA for the CDR3: TGCGCCAGCAGCCAAGATCGTGGCGGCGGGGACGAGCAGTACTTC.

This clone was observed a handful of times. The V gene is TRBV9, the J gene TRBJ2-3; 9 nucleotides match TRBD2. V lost 0 bases to trimming and J lost 6 bases; unmatched junction nucleotides: 5. CDR1 is SGDLS, CDR2 YYNGEE, per germline. CDR3 size: 15 residues. DNA for the CDR3: TGTGCCAGCAGCGTAGGACGAAGCGGGGGGGATACGCAGTATTTT. Residues: CASSVGRSGGDTQYF.

V usage is TRBV11-2 and J usage is TRBJ1-1; D is ambiguous. The germline gives CDR1 SGHAT, CDR2 FQNNGV. The CDR3 is 13 amino acids. V lost 3 bases and J 6 bases, leaving 11 bases between the germline ends. CDR3 sequence: CASSFESVSEAFF. The CDR3, as DNA: TGTGCCAGCAGCTTCGAATCAGTCTCTGAAGCTTTCTTT.

This clone has a single count. V usage is TRBV5-5 and J usage is TRBJ2-7, with 8 bases fitting TRBD1. The ends lost 1 base at V and 2 bases at J; junction bases unmatched: 5. The germline CDR1 and CDR2 sequences are SGHKS and YYEKEE (reference sequence). The CDR3 sequence is 15 residues long. CDR3 nucleotides: TGTGCCAGCAGCTTGAGGGACAGGACCACCTACGAGCAGTACTTC. Protein sequence: CASSLRDRTTYEQYF.

This chain links TRBV4-3 with TRBJ1-3, with TRBD1 identical over 7 bases. V was clipped by 5 bases and J by 0 bases; unmatched bases: 7. Germline values: CDR1 LGHNA, CDR2 YSLEER. This CDR3 is built from 16 residues. CDR3 coding DNA: TGCGCCAGCAGCGCCCCAGGGGGTCGCTCTGGAAACACCATATATTTT. It yields the protein CASSAPGGRSGNTIYF.

V usage is TRBV5-1 and J usage is TRBJ1-6; D is possibly TRBD1 (5 bases). The V gene's germline CDR1 is SGHRS and CDR2 YFSETQ. V lost 4 bases to trimming and J lost 8 bases, with 19 bases between them. The CDR3 totals 16 residues. The CDR3 loop is CASSATGSRGDSPLHF. CDR3 in DNA: TGCGCCAGCAGCGCAACCGGGTCTCGGGGGGATTCACCCCTCCACTTT.

The chain joins TRBV7-9 to TRBJ2-2; TRBD1 matches at 10 bases. The CDR3 extends over 15 amino acids. Trimming at V came to 5 bases and at J to 4 bases, leaving 4 bases not matched to a gene. In germline, CDR1 is SEHNR, CDR2 FQNEAQ (reference sequence). The CDR3 region is CASSGDRGPTGELFF. The DNA of the CDR3 is TGTGCCAGCAGCGGAGACAGGGGGCCCACCGGGGAGCTGTTTTTT.

The chain recombines TRBV9 with TRBJ2-7, with TRBD1 matching over 7 bases. Germline V gene data show CDR1 as SGDLS and CDR2 as YYNGEE. The CDR3 has 14 residues. Losses at the gene ends were 1 base for V and 4 bases for J; bases not matched to a gene: 5. CDR3 in amino acids: CASSVTGVSYEQYF. The CDR3 DNA is TGTGCCAGCAGCGTAACAGGGGTTTCATACGAGCAGTACTTC.

This chain joins TRBV5-1 and TRBJ2-6; 8 bases align to TRBD1. CDR1 SGHRS and CDR2 YFSETQ come from the germline V gene. This CDR3 is 16 amino acids long. V lost 4 bases and J lost 0; bases outside the gene matches: 3. CDR3 amino acids: CASSKDRDSGANVLTF. Here the CDR3 DNA reads TGCGCCAGCAGCAAGGACAGGGACTCTGGGGCCAACGTCCTGACTTTC.

The rearrangement uses TRBV5-1 and TRBJ2-2; D possibly corresponds to TRBD2 (5 bases). V lost 0 bases and J lost 1, with 13 bases in between. CDR3 length: 17 residues. CDR1 is SGHRS, CDR2 YFSETQ, per germline. CDR3 region: CASSLAYGERNTGELFF. Written as DNA, the CDR3 is TGCGCCAGCAGCTTGGCATACGGGGAGCGGAACACCGGGGAGCTGTTTTTT.

J is TRBJ1-1 and V is TRBV19; the match to TRBD1 covers 7 bases. From germline, CDR1 is LNHDA and CDR2 SQIVND (reference sequence). The CDR3 sequence is 15 residues long. V trimming: 2 bases; J trimming: 4 bases; junction bases outside the gene matches: 7. In nucleotides, the CDR3 is TGTGCCAGTAGTATATTGCAGGGGGGCGGCACTGAAGCTTTCTTT. It yields the protein CASSILQGGGTEAFF.

This chain connects TRBV12-5 to TRBJ1-3; D gene unclear. The V end was cut by 6 bases, the J end by 6 bases, with 6 bases between. This CDR3 has 11 amino acids. Germline loops: CDR1 LGHNT, CDR2 FRNRAP. The CDR3 DNA is TGTGCTAGTGGCCAGGAAAACACCATATATTTT. Its protein product is CASGQENTIYF.

The gene calls are TRBV9 and TRBJ1-2; TRBD1 aligns across 7 bases. The CDR3 covers 16 residues. J was trimmed by 4 bases and V by 5 bases; bases with no gene match: 14. CDR1 is SGDLS and CDR2 is YYNGEE in the germline V gene. CDR3 sequence: CASSPRQSPGGYGYTF. CDR3 nucleotide sequence: TGTGCCAGCAGTCCAAGACAGTCCCCAGGGGGCTATGGCTACACCTTC.

This clone has only one observation. This sequence joins TRBV30 and TRBJ2-5, with 12 bases matching TRBD2. Germline V gene sequence: CDR1 GTSNPN, CDR2 SVGIG (reference sequence). The CDR3 runs to 14 residues. The DNA of the CDR3 is TGTGCGATCCGGACTAGCGGGATAATCGAGACCCAGTACTTC. Translating it yields CAIRTSGIIETQYF.

V usage is TRBV14 and J usage is TRBJ2-4, with D perhaps matching TRBD1 (5 bases). CDR3 length: 12 residues. Looked up from germline, CDR1 is SGHDN and CDR2 is FVKESK. V was trimmed by 3 bases and J by 8 bases, leaving 8 bases between them. CDR3 loop: CASSQRRDIQYF. CDR3 DNA sequence: TGTGCCAGCAGCCAGCGCAGGGACATTCAGTACTTC.

This chain links TRBV7-9 with TRBJ2-3; D remains ambiguous. V was pared by 5 bases and J by 0 bases, with 21 bases between. CDR1 is SEHNR and CDR2 is FQNEAQ in the germline V gene (reference sequence). CDR3 length equals 18 residues. The CDR3 DNA follows: TGTGCCAGCAGCCCCCGTAAAAGCGCCACTTATAGCACAGATACGCAGTATTTT. Translated, it gives CASSPRKSATYSTDTQYF.

The J gene is TRBJ1-1, the V gene TRBV16; 7 nucleotides align to TRBD1. Germline V gene data show CDR1 as KGHSY and CDR2 as FQNENV. V was clipped by 1 base and J by 8 bases; unmatched bases: 4. The CDR3 is 13 residues long. The CDR3, as DNA: TGTGCCAGCAGCCAATTCTCGACAGGGGAAGCTTTCTTT. This translates into CASSQFSTGEAFF.

The gene calls are TRBV5-1 and TRBJ1-2, with 10 bases lining up with TRBD1. CDR3 length equals 15 residues. V dropped 0 bases and J dropped 4; count of bases not matched to a gene: 3. CDR1 is SGHRS, CDR2 YFSETQ, per germline. The CDR3 is CASSLAGTGVYGYTF. The CDR3 nucleotides read TGCGCCAGCAGCTTGGCCGGGACAGGGGTCTATGGCTACACCTTC.

This chain connects TRBV4-1 to TRBJ2-1; D remains unclear. CDR3 length: 15 amino acids. From germline, CDR1 is MGHRA and CDR2 YSYEKL. The ends were cut back, 0 bases at V and 4 bases at J, with 10 bases in the middle. The CDR3 bases are TGCGCCAGCAGCCAAGATGCTGCGGATTACAATGAGCAGTTCTTC. It specifies CASSQDAADYNEQFF.

The chain uses TRBV27 and TRBJ2-5; D is possibly TRBD2 (6 bases). The germline gives CDR1 MNHEY, CDR2 SMNVEV (reference sequence). The CDR3 has 16 residues. V lost 0 bases to trimming and J lost 3 bases, with 14 bases between them. This chain's CDR3 is CASSLSEEGWEETQYF. Written as DNA, the CDR3 is TGTGCCAGCAGTTTATCGGAGGAGGGTTGGGAAGAGACCCAGTACTTC.

This rearrangement joins TRBV2 to TRBJ2-3, with D possibly being TRBD2 (6 bases). Germline CDR1 reads SNHLY; CDR2 reads FYNNEI. This CDR3 spans 14 amino acids. The ends were cut back, 4 bases at V and 4 bases at J, with 12 bases in the middle. The CDR3 bases are TGTGCCAGCAGTGTTGCGGGGCCCCCAGATACGCAGTATTTT. Residues: CASSVAGPPDTQYF.

The chain couples TRBV7-2 to TRBJ1-3, with 8 positions matching TRBD1. Germline V gene data show CDR1 as SGHTA and CDR2 as FQGNSA. J gave up 1 base and V 5 bases, and 1 base lay outside the gene matches. The CDR3 length is 14 residues. In nucleotides, the CDR3 is TGTGCCAGCAGCAGACAGGGGTCTGGAAACACCATATATTTT. Its translation is CASSRQGSGNTIYF.

The rearrangement links TRBV27 to TRBJ2-7; TRBD2 agrees at 13 bases. This CDR3 contains 16 residues. Per germline, CDR1 MNHEY and CDR2 SMNVEV (reference sequence). The junction had 10 bases not matched to a gene; V was cut back by 6 bases and J by 5 bases. The chain's CDR3 is CASSFLLAGGPDEQYF. The CDR3 nucleotides are TGTGCCAGCAGCTTCCTACTAGCGGGAGGGCCGGACGAGCAGTACTTC.